Following are 4 T cell receptor beta chains from one sample sequenced in a study of T-cell reconstitution after alpha-beta-depleted transplantation in children. A library of TCRbeta sequences, prepared with unique molecular identifiers, was generated. Each CDR3 protein is one row after TCRdb ran MiXCR on the PCR reads. The repertoire holds 90,000 to 150,000 distinct CDR3 sequences, with 23% as singletons. The specimen comprised PBMCs, mostly from graft donor cells, sampled 180 days after TCRalphabeta/CD19-depleted stem cell transplant. These receptors originate from a male patient aged 2-15 years who had a stem cell transplant for chronic granulomatous disease, so the T cells may come from the graft donor.

A few counts support this clonotype. This CDR3 reads CSARVASGMSYNEQFF. CDR3 sequence (DNA): TGCAGTGCTAGAGTCGCTAGCGGGATGAGCTACAATGAGCAGTTCTTC. This rearrangement joins TRBV20-1 to TRBJ2-1; 9 bases fit TRBD2. The V gene end was trimmed by 1 base and the J gene end by 3 bases; junction bases not matched to a gene: 7. Germline CDR1 and CDR2: DFQATT and SNEGSKA (reference sequence). The CDR3 covers 16 residues.

The chain carries TRBV5-1 and TRBJ2-1; TRBD2 matches 9 bases. CDR3 length: 17 amino acids. Trimming removed 0 bases from V and 3 bases from J; junction bases left unmatched: 7. The V gene's germline CDR1 is SGHRS and CDR2 YFSETQ. This CDR3 is CASSLGTSEPIYNEQFF. For the CDR3, the DNA is TGCGCCAGCAGCTTGGGGACTAGCGAACCAATCTACAATGAGCAGTTCTTC.

This clonotype was seen only once. Germline is not matched at one junction end, which may reflect a read error. V usage is TRBV7-6 and J usage is TRBJ2-3; tentatively, D is TRBD2 (5 bases). The CDR3 is 13 residues long. The V gene's germline CDR1 is SGHVS and CDR2 FNYEAQ. Here the CDR3 reads CASSLSRDDTLYF. The CDR3, as DNA: TGTGCCAGCAGCTTAAGCCGGGATGATACGCTGTATTTT.

V is TRBV29-1 and J is TRBJ2-1; possibly TRBD1 for D (5 bases). CDR1 and CDR2 from the germline V gene are SQVTM and ANQGSEA. Between the trimmed V and J ends, which lost 3 bases and 2 bases, there was a span of 8 bases. The CDR3 has 13 amino acids. CDR3 DNA sequence: TGCAGCGTTGAGGGCAGGGCCTACAATGAGCAGTTCTTC. This gives the protein CSVEGRAYNEQFF.